These 27 T cell receptor beta chains originate from one sample sequenced in a study of regulatory and conventional T cells in breast cancer. TCRdb re-analysed the PCR reads in MiXCR, keeping a single row per CDR3 protein. The data contain 15,000 to 20,000 distinct CDR3 sequences, 32% of them singletons. The sequenced sample was conventional T cells from blood. The receptors were sampled from a female donor in good health.

The V and J genes are TRBV28 and TRBJ1-2; D remains unclear. V was cut by 6 bases and J by 1 base, with 15 bases left in between. Looked up from germline, CDR1 is MDHEN and CDR2 is SYDVKM. This CDR3 is 15 amino acids long. CDR3 DNA: TGTGCCAGCAGCACCTCTCCCGAAGTTAACTATGGCTACACCTTC. It translates to CASSTSPEVNYGYTF.

Judged by abundance, this clonotype is medium-sized. The chain is built from TRBV6-1 and TRBJ2-1; no definite D call. The V gene's germline CDR1 is MNHNS and CDR2 SASEGT. V lost 7 bases and J lost 2, with 12 bases in between. The CDR3 extends over 14 amino acids. In nucleotides, the CDR3 is TGTGCCAGCACCTCAGTCCCGACCTACAATGAGCAGTTCTTC. The encoded protein is CASTSVPTYNEQFF.

This clonotype was seen only a few times. The gene calls are TRBV30 and TRBJ2-2, with D uncertain. This CDR3 region has 13 residues. Germline lookup yields CDR1 GTSNPN and CDR2 SVGIG (reference sequence). V shed 0 bases and J shed 6 bases, with 8 bases lying between them. The CDR3 DNA is TGTGCCTGGAGTGTAAAGCACCCCGGGGAGCTGTTTTTT. Its protein product is CAWSVKHPGELFF.

The chain carries TRBV5-1 and TRBJ2-1; 9 nucleotides match TRBD2. The trim removed 0 bases at V and 14 bases at J, leaving 6 bases unmatched. The germline CDR1 and CDR2 sequences are SGHRS and YFSETQ. The CDR3 has 13 residues. The CDR3 region has the DNA TGCGCCAGCAGCTTGGAGCTAGCGGGAACGAAGTTCTTC. Its translation: CASSLELAGTKFF.

Only a few counts were recorded for this clonotype. The chain recombines TRBV7-2 with TRBJ2-5, with TRBD2 identical over 9 bases. After removal of 7 bases from V and 5 bases from J, the junction contained 11 bases not matched to a gene. Germline CDR1 is SGHTA and CDR2 is FQGNSA. The CDR3 runs to 15 residues. The CDR3 here is CASNLVGTSMETQYF. The CDR3 bases are TGTGCCAGCAACCTGGTTGGGACTAGCATGGAGACCCAGTACTTC. Complete variable domain (other parts from reference TRBV7-2 and TRBJ2-5): GAGVSQSPSNKVTEKGKDVELRCDPISGHTALYWYRQSLGQGLEFLIYFQGNSAPDKSGLPSDRFSAERTGGSVSTLTIQRTQQEDSAVYLCASNLVGTSMETQYFGPGTRLLVL.

Details on this clonotype: A junction end diverges from the germline sequence, so it may reflect a read error. J is TRBJ1-1 and V is TRBV3-1; D not certain. Per germline, CDR1 LGHDT and CDR2 YNNKEL (reference sequence). The CDR3 is 14 amino acids. CDR3 in amino acids: CASSQGPIHTEASF. CDR3 coding DNA: TGTGCCAGCAGCCAAGGTCCGATCCACACTGAAGCTTCCTTT.

This clonotype was detected ten times or more. The rearrangement joins TRBV29-1 to TRBJ2-4; D not resolved. The CDR3 loop spans 11 amino acids. Trimming cost V 2 bases and J 7 bases, with 6 bases left between them. Germline values: CDR1 SQVTM, CDR2 ANQGSEA. CDR3 amino acids: CSVERANIQYF. CDR3 bases: TGCAGCGTTGAAAGAGCGAACATTCAGTACTTC.

Remarks on this clonotype: At one boundary the junction diverges from the germline segment, which might be a read error. This rearrangement joins TRBV4-1 to TRBJ2-3, with D perhaps assigned TRBD1 or TRBD2 (5 bases each). CDR1 is MGHRA, CDR2 YSYEKL, per germline. The CDR3 spans 13 residues. CDR3 amino acids: CASSPRGVGSQCF. As DNA, the CDR3 is TGCGCCAGCAGCCCCCGAGGGGTCGGCTCGCAGTGTTTT.

The J gene is TRBJ1-1, the V gene TRBV29-1; the D is unclear. Germline V CDR1 and CDR2: SQVTM, ANQGSEA. The germline V and J ends were trimmed by 4 bases and 1 base, with 4 bases remaining between them. There are 11 residues in the CDR3. The CDR3 DNA follows: TGCAGCGTTGTCGGGAACACTGAAGCTTTCTTT. It translates to CSVVGNTEAFF.

The chain joins TRBV12-3 or TRBV12-4 to TRBJ1-6; tentative D call: TRBD1 (6 bases). This CDR3 comprises 14 residues. V gave up 8 bases and J gave up 9 bases, with 17 bases separating them. CDR3 amino acids: CASLGGGAGSPLHF. The CDR3 DNA reads TGTGCCAGCCTAGGAGGGGGGGCAGGTTCACCCCTCCACTTT.

The J gene is TRBJ1-6, the V gene TRBV7-3; the D gene is possibly TRBD1 (5 bases). The CDR3 covers 15 residues. The V and J ends lost 5 bases and 2 bases respectively, with 10 bases between them. Looked up from germline, CDR1 is SGHTA and CDR2 is FQGTGA. CDR3 amino acids: CASSRDGTYNSPLHF. CDR3 nucleotide sequence: TGTGCCAGCAGCAGGGACGGGACCTATAATTCACCCCTCCACTTT.

This clonotype showed up just a few times. The V and J genes are TRBV21-1 and TRBJ1-1. TRBV21-1 is a known pseudogene. This CDR3 spans 14 amino acids. In DNA form, the CDR3 reads TGTGCCAGCAGCCGAGATTCGGTGAACACTGAAGCTTTCTTT. Its protein is CASSRDSVNTEAFF.

This clonotype was seen a handful of times. The chain links TRBV12-3 or TRBV12-4 to TRBJ1-2; D remains ambiguous. V lost 8 bases to trimming and J lost 2 bases, with 12 bases between them. The CDR3 spans 13 residues. DNA of the CDR3: TGTGCCAGCGCGATAGGGAGCAACTATGGCTACACCTTC. Translation: CASAIGSNYGYTF.

For this clonotype: Being one base from a much bigger clone, this may be a read error. Since the CDR3 does not end with the conserved phenylalanine or tryptophan, this likely comes from a read error. The V and J genes are TRBV20-1 and TRBJ1-5; the D gene is possibly TRBD1 (5 bases). The CDR3 totals 14 residues. Germline V gene sequence: CDR1 DFQATT, CDR2 SNEGSKA (reference sequence). V was clipped by 0 bases and J by 0 bases, with 6 bases between them. The CDR3 region is CSARERGSNQPQHS. The DNA of the CDR3 is TGCAGTGCTAGAGAAAGGGGTAGCAATCAGCCCCAGCATTCT.

V gene TRBV7-2 combines with J gene TRBJ1-1, with 7 bases that match TRBD1. The CDR3 length is 14 residues. Trimming took 2 bases from V and 2 from J; bases not matched to a gene: 2. The germline V gene has CDR1 SGHTA and CDR2 FQGNSA. CDR3 protein: CASSLRTGNTEAFF. CDR3 DNA: TGTGCCAGCAGCTTAAGGACAGGAAACACTGAAGCTTTCTTT.

This clonotype is labeled as medium-sized. This chain links TRBV20-1 with TRBJ1-1; 8 bases align to TRBD1. Germline-derived CDR1 and CDR2 are DFQATT and SNEGSKA (reference sequence). V gave up 0 bases and J gave up 3 bases; unmatched junction bases: 3. This CDR3 is 14 amino acids long. This CDR3 is CSARDQGADTEAFF. Written as DNA, the CDR3 is TGCAGTGCTAGAGATCAGGGGGCGGACACTGAAGCTTTCTTT.

The chain employs TRBV7-9 and TRBJ2-1; D is unresolved. The CDR3 totals 13 residues. V was pared by 5 bases and J by 2 bases, with 7 bases between. CDR1 is SEHNR, CDR2 FQNEAQ, per germline (reference sequence). CDR3 sequence (DNA): TGTGCCAGCAGCGCCAGCCCCTACAATGAGCAGTTCTTC. As protein: CASSASPYNEQFF. Combining the CDR3 with reference TRBV7-9 and TRBJ2-1 gives the whole variable domain DTGVSQNPRHKITKRGQNVTFRCDPISEHNRLYWYRQTLGQGPEFLTYFQNEAQLEKSRLLSDRFSAERPKGSFSTLEIQRTEQGDSAMYLCASSASPYNEQFFGPGTRLTVL.

Note on this clonotype: The germline gene is not matched at one end of the junction; a read error may be the cause. This sequence joins TRBV4-1 and TRBJ1-1; D gene unclear. The CDR3 has 15 amino acids. CDR1 and CDR2 from the germline V gene are MGHRA and YSYEKL. This CDR3 reads CANSQRPLRNTEALF. The CDR3 bases are TGCGCCAACAGCCAACGCCCACTTAGGAACACTGAAGCTCTCTTT.

This clonotype is medium-sized (0.01 to 0.1%) within its sample. The rearrangement joins TRBV12-3 or TRBV12-4 to TRBJ1-2; 7 bases are a match to TRBD1. The V gene end was trimmed by 4 bases and the J gene end by 6 bases; junction bases not matched to a gene: 11. The CDR3 totals 15 residues. The CDR3 DNA reads TGTGCCAGCAGTTACACGAGCAGGGGGTATAATGGCTACACCTTC. Translation gives CASSYTSRGYNGYTF.

This clonotype was detected a few times. The chain has TRBV7-9 and TRBJ1-2; D not certain. CDR3 length equals 11 residues. V was clipped by 8 bases and J by 5 bases, with 9 bases between them. Germline lookup yields CDR1 SEHNR and CDR2 FQNEAQ (reference sequence). The CDR3 loop is CASESLYGYTF. The CDR3 nucleotides read TGTGCCAGCGAGTCCCTGTATGGCTACACCTTC.

As concerns this clonotype: An end of the junction does not agree with germline; a read error may underlie this. The chain carries TRBV4-2 and TRBJ2-2; weak D call: TRBD2 (5 bases). Germline V gene data show CDR1 as LGHNA and CDR2 as YNFKEQ. CDR3 length equals 15 residues. CDR3 in DNA: TGTGCCAGCAGCCCTAAGTTTGGCGACACCGGGGAGCTGCTTTTT. Its translation: CASSPKFGDTGELLF.

Notes on this clonotype: This sequence may be a read error, since a much larger clone differs from it by one base. The chain carries TRBV5-4 and TRBJ2-3; either TRBD1 or TRBD2 may supply D (5 bases each). CDR1 is SGHNT and CDR2 is YYREEE in the germline V gene (reference sequence). The CDR3 has 15 amino acids. V lost 5 bases and J 1 base, leaving 14 bases between the germline ends. The CDR3 coding sequence is TGTGCCAGCAGGCGAGCGAGGGGACGCACAGATACGCAGTATTTT. Translating it yields CASRRARGRTDTQYF. Full variable domain (rest looked up from reference TRBV5-4 and TRBJ2-3): ETGVTQSPTHLIKTRGQQVTLRCSSQSGHNTVSWYQQALGQGPQFIFQYYREEENGRGNFPPRFSGLQFPNYSSELNVNALELDDSALYLCASRRARGRTDTQYFGPGTRLTVL.

This chain links TRBV11-2 with TRBJ1-2, with TRBD1 matching 7 bases. Trimming at V came to 4 bases and at J to 4 bases, leaving 3 bases not matched to a gene. Germline-derived CDR1 and CDR2 are SGHAT and FQNNGV. CDR3 length equals 13 residues. The CDR3 region has the DNA TGTGCCAGCAGCTCGACAGGGCCCTATGGCTACACCTTC. Residues: CASSSTGPYGYTF. The variable domain in full, completed from reference TRBV11-2 and TRBJ1-2, reads EAGVAQSPRYKIIEKRQSVAFWCNPISGHATLYWYQQILGQGPKLLIQFQNNGVVDDSQLPKDRFSAERLKGVDSTLKIQPAKLEDSAVYLCASSSTGPYGYTFGSGTRLTVV.

Only a few counts were recorded for this clonotype. The chain recombines TRBV7-2 with TRBJ2-5; D is possibly TRBD1 or TRBD2 (7 bases each). The CDR3 is 17 amino acids. Looked up from germline, CDR1 is SGHTA and CDR2 is FQGNSA. Trimming removed 6 bases from V and 0 bases from J, with 20 bases in between. CDR3 region: CASRTRAGGGYQETQYF. The CDR3 DNA sequence: TGTGCCAGCAGAACTAGAGCAGGGGGGGGGTACCAAGAGACCCAGTACTTC.

This clonotype has more than one count but fewer than ten. The chain links TRBV7-2 to TRBJ2-1; 8 bases match TRBD2. V shed 7 bases and J 5 bases; nucleotides not matched to a gene: 7. Germline CDR1 SGHTA, CDR2 FQGNSA. The CDR3 runs 14 residues. DNA for the CDR3: TGTGCCAGCATCCTTCAGCGGGGGCACAATGAGCAGTTCTTC. This translates into CASILQRGHNEQFF.

The chain couples TRBV5-1 to TRBJ2-1; D not resolved. This CDR3 is built from 11 residues. Germline lookup yields CDR1 SGHRS and CDR2 YFSETQ. The V end was cut by 0 bases, the J end by 9 bases, with 4 bases between. This CDR3 is CASSLEGEQFF. DNA of the CDR3: TGCGCCAGCAGCTTGGAGGGTGAGCAGTTCTTC.

This chain links TRBV7-2 with TRBJ1-6; D is uncertain. This CDR3 region has 12 residues. CDR1 SGHTA and CDR2 FQGNSA come from the germline V gene. V gave up 5 bases and J gave up 4 bases, with 3 bases separating them. CDR3 nucleotide sequence: TGTGCCAGCAGCCCTTATAATTCACCCCTCCACTTT. It yields the protein CASSPYNSPLHF.